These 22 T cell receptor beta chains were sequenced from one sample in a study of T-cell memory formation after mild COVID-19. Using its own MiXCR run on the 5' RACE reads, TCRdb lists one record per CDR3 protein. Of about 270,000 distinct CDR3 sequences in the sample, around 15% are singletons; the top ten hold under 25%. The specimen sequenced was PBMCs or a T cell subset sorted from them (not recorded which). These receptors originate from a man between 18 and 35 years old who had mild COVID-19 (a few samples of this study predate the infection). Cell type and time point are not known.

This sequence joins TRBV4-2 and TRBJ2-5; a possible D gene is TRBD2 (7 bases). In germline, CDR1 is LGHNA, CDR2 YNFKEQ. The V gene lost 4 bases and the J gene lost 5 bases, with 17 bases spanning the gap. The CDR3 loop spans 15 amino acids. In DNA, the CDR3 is TGTGCCAGCAGCCCTGGGGGGGCCGATCAGGAGACCCAGTACTTC. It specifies CASSPGGADQETQYF.

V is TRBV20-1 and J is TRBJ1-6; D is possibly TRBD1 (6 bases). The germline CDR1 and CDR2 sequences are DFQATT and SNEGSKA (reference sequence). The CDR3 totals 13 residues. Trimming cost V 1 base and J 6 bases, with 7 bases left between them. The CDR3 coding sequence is TGCAGTGCTAGAGGACAGGTTAATTCACCCCTCCACTTT. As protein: CSARGQVNSPLHF.

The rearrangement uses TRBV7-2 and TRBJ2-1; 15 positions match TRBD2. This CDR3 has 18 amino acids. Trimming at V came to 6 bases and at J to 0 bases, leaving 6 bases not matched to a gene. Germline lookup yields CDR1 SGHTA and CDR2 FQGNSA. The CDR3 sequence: CASRRGLAGGPSYNEQFF. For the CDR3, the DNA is TGTGCCAGCAGACGAGGACTAGCGGGGGGGCCCTCCTACAATGAGCAGTTCTTC.

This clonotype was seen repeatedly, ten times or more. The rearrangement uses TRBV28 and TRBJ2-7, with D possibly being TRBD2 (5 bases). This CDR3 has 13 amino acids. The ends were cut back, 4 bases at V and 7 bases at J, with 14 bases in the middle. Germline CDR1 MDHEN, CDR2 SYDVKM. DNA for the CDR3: TGTGCCAGCAGTTCTACTAGACGATATGAGCAGTACGTC. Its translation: CASSSTRRYEQYV.

CDR3 DNA: TGTGCCAGCAGCCCAATTGGCAGGGATCGGGAGACCCAGTACTTC. This encodes CASSPIGRDRETQYF. J is TRBJ2-5 and V is TRBV3-1; D is possibly TRBD1 (5 bases). V was shortened by 4 bases and J by 5 bases, with 17 bases between the two germline ends. Germline assignment: CDR1 LGHDT and CDR2 YNNKEL (reference sequence). CDR3 length equals 15 residues.

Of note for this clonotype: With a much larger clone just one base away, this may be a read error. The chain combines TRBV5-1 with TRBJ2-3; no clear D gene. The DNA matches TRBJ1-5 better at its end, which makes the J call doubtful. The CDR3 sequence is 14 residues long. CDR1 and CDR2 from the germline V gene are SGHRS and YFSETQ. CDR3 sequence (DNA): TGCGCCAGCAGCTTAGCGGAGGCCACAGATACGCAGCATTTT. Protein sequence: CASSLAEATDTQHF.

CDR3 sequence (DNA): TGTGCCGGGGATTGGGGCAATGAGCAGTTCTTC. This codes for CAGDWGNEQFF. The genes are TRBV30 and TRBJ2-1; D is unresolved. Trimming took off 8 bases at V and 6 bases at J, with 11 bases between the two ends. The CDR3 sequence is 11 residues long. Per germline, CDR1 GTSNPN and CDR2 SVGIG (reference sequence).

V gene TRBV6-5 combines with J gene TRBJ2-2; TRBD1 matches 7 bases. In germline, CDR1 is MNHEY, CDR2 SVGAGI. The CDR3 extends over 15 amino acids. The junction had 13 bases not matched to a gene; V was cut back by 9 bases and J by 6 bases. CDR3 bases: TGTGCCAGTAATACAGGGGTGGGCTTTGCCGGGGAGCTGTTTTTT. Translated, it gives CASNTGVGFAGELFF.

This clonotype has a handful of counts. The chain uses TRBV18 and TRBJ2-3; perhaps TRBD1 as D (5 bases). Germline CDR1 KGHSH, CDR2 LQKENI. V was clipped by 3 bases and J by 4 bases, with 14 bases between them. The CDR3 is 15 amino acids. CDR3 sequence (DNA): TGTGCCAGCTCACCCCCCAGGGTCCTCGCAGATACGCAGTATTTT. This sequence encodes CASSPPRVLADTQYF.

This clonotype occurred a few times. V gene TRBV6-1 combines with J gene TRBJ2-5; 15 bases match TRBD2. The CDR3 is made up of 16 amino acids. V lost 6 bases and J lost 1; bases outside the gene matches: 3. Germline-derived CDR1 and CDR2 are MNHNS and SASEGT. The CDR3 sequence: CASRLGLAGGQETQYF. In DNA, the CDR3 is TGTGCCAGCAGACTGGGACTAGCGGGGGGCCAAGAGACCCAGTACTTC.

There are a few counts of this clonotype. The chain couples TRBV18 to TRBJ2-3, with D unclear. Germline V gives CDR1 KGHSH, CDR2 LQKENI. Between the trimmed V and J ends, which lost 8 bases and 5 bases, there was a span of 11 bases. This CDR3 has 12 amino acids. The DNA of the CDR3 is TGTGCCAGCCACTCAGCGATAGATACGCAGTATTTT. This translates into CASHSAIDTQYF.

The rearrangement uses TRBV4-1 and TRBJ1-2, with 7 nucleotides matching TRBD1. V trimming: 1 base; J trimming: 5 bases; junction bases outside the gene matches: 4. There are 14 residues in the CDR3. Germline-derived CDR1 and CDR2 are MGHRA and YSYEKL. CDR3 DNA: TGCGCCAGCAGCCAAGGAAGGGGGCGGTATGGCTACACCTTC. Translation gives CASSQGRGRYGYTF.

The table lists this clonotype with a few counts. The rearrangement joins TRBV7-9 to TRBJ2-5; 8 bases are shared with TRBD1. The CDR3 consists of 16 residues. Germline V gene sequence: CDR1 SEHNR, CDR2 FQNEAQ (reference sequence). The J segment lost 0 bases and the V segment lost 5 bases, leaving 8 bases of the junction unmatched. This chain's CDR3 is CASSPGQGRYQETQYF. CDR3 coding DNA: TGTGCCAGCAGCCCAGGACAGGGACGGTACCAAGAGACCCAGTACTTC.

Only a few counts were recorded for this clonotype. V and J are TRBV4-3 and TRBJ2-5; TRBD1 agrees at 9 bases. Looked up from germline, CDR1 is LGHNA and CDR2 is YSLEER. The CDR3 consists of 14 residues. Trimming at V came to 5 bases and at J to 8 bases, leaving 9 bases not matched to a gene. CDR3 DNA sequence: TGCGCCAGCAGCACGGGACAGGGTCTGGAAACCCAGTACTTC. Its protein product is CASSTGQGLETQYF.

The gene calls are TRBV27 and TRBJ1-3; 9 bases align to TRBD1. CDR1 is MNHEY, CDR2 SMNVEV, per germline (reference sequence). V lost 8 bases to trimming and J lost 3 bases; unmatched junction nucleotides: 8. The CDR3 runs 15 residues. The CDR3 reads CASGINRGLGNTIYF. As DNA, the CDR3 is TGTGCCAGCGGCATCAACAGGGGGCTTGGAAACACCATATATTTT.

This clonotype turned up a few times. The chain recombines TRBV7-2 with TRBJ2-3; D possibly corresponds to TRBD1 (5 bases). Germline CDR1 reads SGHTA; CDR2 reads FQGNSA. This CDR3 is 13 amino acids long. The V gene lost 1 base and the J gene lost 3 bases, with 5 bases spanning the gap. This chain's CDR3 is CASSLGQTDTQYF. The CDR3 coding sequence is TGTGCCAGCAGCTTAGGACAGACAGATACGCAGTATTTT.

DNA of the CDR3: TGCGCCAGCAGCCTGGCCCCGCGAGCGGGAGAGACCCAGTACTTC. Residues: CASSLAPRAGETQYF. The chain links TRBV4-1 to TRBJ2-5; D is possibly TRBD2 (6 bases). The CDR3 consists of 15 residues. Trimming stripped 4 bases from V and 4 bases from J, with 16 bases between. Per the germline V gene, CDR1 is MGHRA and CDR2 is YSYEKL.

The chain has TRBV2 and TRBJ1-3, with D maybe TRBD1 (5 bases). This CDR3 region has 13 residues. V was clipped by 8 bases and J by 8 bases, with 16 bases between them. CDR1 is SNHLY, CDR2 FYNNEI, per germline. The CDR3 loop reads CASLGPYADTIYF. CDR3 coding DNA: TGTGCCAGCCTGGGACCTTATGCTGACACCATATATTTT.

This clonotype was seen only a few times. The CDR3 loop reads CASSPGSNDGQYF. In nucleotides, the CDR3 is TGTGCCAGCAGCCCCGGCTCCAACGACGGGCAGTACTTC. The genes are TRBV6-2 or TRBV6-3 and TRBJ2-7; D gene unclear. CDR3 size: 13 residues. Trimming took off 6 bases at V and 9 bases at J, with 18 bases between the two ends. The germline CDR1 and CDR2 sequences are MNHEY and SVGEGT.

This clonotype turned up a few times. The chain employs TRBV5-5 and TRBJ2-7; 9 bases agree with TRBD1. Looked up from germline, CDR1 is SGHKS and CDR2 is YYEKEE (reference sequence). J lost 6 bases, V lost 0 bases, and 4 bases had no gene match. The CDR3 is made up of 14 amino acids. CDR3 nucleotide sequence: TGTGCCAGCAGCTTGGAGGGACAGGGCCGCGAGCAGTACGTC. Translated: CASSLEGQGREQYV.

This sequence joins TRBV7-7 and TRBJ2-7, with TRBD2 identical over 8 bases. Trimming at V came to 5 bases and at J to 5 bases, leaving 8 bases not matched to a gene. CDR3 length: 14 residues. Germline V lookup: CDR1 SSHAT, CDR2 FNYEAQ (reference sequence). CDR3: CASSPRGGGNEQYF. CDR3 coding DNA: TGTGCCAGCAGCCCCCGGGGGGGAGGAAACGAGCAGTACTTC.

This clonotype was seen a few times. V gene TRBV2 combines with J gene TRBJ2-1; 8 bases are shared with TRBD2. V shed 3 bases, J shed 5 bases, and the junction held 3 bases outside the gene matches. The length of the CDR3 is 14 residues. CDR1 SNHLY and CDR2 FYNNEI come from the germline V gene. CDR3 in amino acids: CASSDSGGNNEQFF. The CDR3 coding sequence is TGTGCCAGCAGTGACAGCGGGGGAAACAATGAGCAGTTCTTC.